These 17 T cell receptor beta chains originate from one sample sequenced in a study of cytomegalovirus exposure and HLA in healthy donors. PCR used 60 Vbeta primers and 13 Jbeta primers. The table came from immunoSEQ multiplex PCR; TCRdb's copy has only in-frame clones and leaves some out. This sample has 150,000 to 200,000 clones, with around 75% found just once. Material for sequencing was PBMCs. The source of these receptors is a male donor in good health and CMV-seropositive.

A note on this clone: Germline is not matched at one junction end, which may reflect a read error. This chain links TRBV4-3 with TRBJ2-7; weak D call: TRBD2 (5 bases). Germline CDR1 is LGHNA and CDR2 is YSLEER. This CDR3 contains 14 residues. CDR3 nucleotide sequence: TGCGCCAGCAGCCAAGAGGTAAAAGCGGCCGAGCAGTGCTTC. Translating it yields CASSQEVKAAEQCF.

This chain uses TRBV7-7 with TRBJ2-5; 8 bases align to TRBD1. Germline trimming cut 5 bases from V and 5 bases from J; bases unmatched to any gene: 7. In germline, CDR1 is SSHAT, CDR2 FNYEAQ (reference sequence). There are 14 residues in the CDR3. The CDR3 DNA reads as TGTGCCAGCAGCCCACAGGGGGTGGGGGAGACCCAGTACTTC. It encodes CASSPQGVGETQYF.

This chain connects TRBV9 to TRBJ2-6; possibly TRBD2 for D (7 bases). V was shortened by 0 bases and J by 2 bases, with 18 bases between the two germline ends. CDR1 SGDLS and CDR2 YYNGEE come from the germline V gene. This CDR3 region has 19 residues. DNA of the CDR3: TGTGCCAGCAGCGTAGGGGGGGGGCAGGGGAGAACTGGGGCCAACGTCCTGACTTTC. It yields the protein CASSVGGGQGRTGANVLTF.

The gene calls are TRBV10-3 and TRBJ1-2; a possible D gene is TRBD1 (6 bases). The CDR3 sequence is 14 residues long. The V and J ends lost 3 bases and 4 bases respectively, with 12 bases between them. Germline CDR1 ENHRY, CDR2 SYGVKD. The CDR3 region is CAISDRGGSYGYTF. CDR3 nucleotides: TGTGCCATCAGTGACCGGGGGGGCAGCTATGGCTACACCTTC.

The chain recombines TRBV28 with TRBJ2-1; TRBD2 matches 7 bases. Germline CDR1 reads MDHEN; CDR2 reads SYDVKM. V gave up 3 bases and J gave up 4 bases; unmatched junction bases: 9. The CDR3 is 16 residues long. In DNA form, the CDR3 reads TGTGCCAGCAGTTTTACTGTGTCTAGCGGTTACAATGAGCAGTTCTTC. Its protein product is CASSFTVSSGYNEQFF.

The DNA for the CDR3 is TGTGCCAGTAGTATATTCGGTAGCGGACTATACAATGAGCAGTTCTTC. It specifies CASSIFGSGLYNEQFF. The gene calls are TRBV19 and TRBJ2-1; D possibly corresponds to TRBD2 (6 bases). Trimming stripped 2 bases from V and 4 bases from J, with 15 bases between. In germline, CDR1 is LNHDA, CDR2 SQIVND (reference sequence). This CDR3 spans 16 amino acids.

This chain links TRBV7-8 with TRBJ2-5; D may be TRBD1 (6 bases). CDR3 size: 19 residues. Trimming took off 0 bases at V and 2 bases at J, with 22 bases between the two ends. Germline lookup yields CDR1 SGHVS and CDR2 FQNEAQ. The CDR3 here is CASSLAHPLLVRGQETQYF. The CDR3 DNA reads as TGTGCCAGCAGCTTAGCTCACCCCCTTCTGGTGAGGGGGCAAGAGACCCAGTACTTC. Full variable domain (rest looked up from reference TRBV7-8 and TRBJ2-5): GAGVSQSPRYKVAKRGQDVALRCDPISGHVSLFWYQQALGQGPEFLTYFQNEAQLDKSGLPSDRFFAERPEGSVSTLKIQRTQQEDSAVYLCASSLAHPLLVRGQETQYFGPGTRLLVL.

This clone was recorded once. This chain links TRBV19 with TRBJ1-5; D remains ambiguous. Germline CDR1 is LNHDA and CDR2 is SQIVND (reference sequence). CDR3 length: 12 amino acids. Deletions cut 7 bases from V and 4 bases from J, with 8 bases between. In DNA, the CDR3 is TGTGCCAGTATGGGGAGAAATCAGCCCCAGCATTTT. This gives the protein CASMGRNQPQHF.

The gene calls are TRBV4-2 and TRBJ1-5; 9 positions agree with TRBD1. The CDR3 runs 16 residues. Looked up from germline, CDR1 is LGHNA and CDR2 is YNFKEQ. Trimming at V came to 4 bases and at J to 5 bases, leaving 9 bases not matched to a gene. Here the CDR3 reads CASSPQTGGRDQPQHF. CDR3 bases: TGTGCCAGCAGCCCACAGACAGGGGGTCGCGATCAGCCCCAGCATTTT.

This chain connects TRBV7-8 to TRBJ2-7; D is perhaps TRBD1 (6 bases). V was trimmed by 4 bases and J by 0 bases, leaving 13 bases between them. CDR1 and CDR2 from the germline V gene are SGHVS and FQNEAQ. CDR3 length: 15 amino acids. The CDR3 is CASSSRTDPSYEQYF. CDR3 DNA sequence: TGTGCCAGCAGCTCCCGGACAGATCCCTCCTACGAGCAGTACTTC.

The chain has TRBV5-4 and TRBJ2-7; D gene ambiguous. The CDR3 covers 12 residues. V was shortened by 4 bases and J by 3 bases, with 8 bases between the two germline ends. Germline V lookup: CDR1 SGHNT, CDR2 YYREEE (reference sequence). In DNA form, the CDR3 reads TGTGCCAGCAGCCTAAATAGCTACGAGCAGTACTTC. Translation gives CASSLNSYEQYF.

The rearrangement uses TRBV7-2 and TRBJ2-5, with TRBD1 matching over 10 bases. The assigned J gene may be wrong: the sequence end matches TRBJ2-7 better. From germline, CDR1 is SGHTA and CDR2 FQGNSA. This CDR3 has 14 amino acids. CDR3 DNA sequence: TGTGCCAGCAGCATATCGGGACAGGGGTACGAGCAGTACTTC. Translation gives CASSISGQGYEQYF.

The chain couples TRBV28 to TRBJ2-7; TRBD1 matches 12 bases. The germline V gene has CDR1 MDHEN and CDR2 SYDVKM. The CDR3 loop spans 16 amino acids. The V segment lost 7 bases and the J segment 5 bases; nucleotides outside the gene matches: 12. As DNA, the CDR3 is TGTGCCAGCACTACAACCTCCGGGACAGGGGGCCACGAGCAGTACTTC. Protein sequence: CASTTTSGTGGHEQYF.

The chain employs TRBV7-8 and TRBJ1-6, with 9 bases matching TRBD1. CDR3 length equals 16 residues. The junction had 10 bases not matched to a gene; V was cut back by 4 bases and J by 9 bases. The germline V gene encodes CDR1 SGHVS and CDR2 FQNEAQ. CDR3 sequence (DNA): TGTGCCAGCAGCTCATTTCAGACAGGGGGAGTTTCACCCCTCCACTTT. Translation: CASSSFQTGGVSPLHF.

The chain uses TRBV5-1 and TRBJ2-1; D possibly corresponds to TRBD2 (5 bases). V was trimmed by 3 bases and J by 8 bases, leaving 12 bases between them. The CDR3 spans 13 residues. Germline assignment: CDR1 SGHRS and CDR2 YFSETQ. CDR3 in DNA: TGCGCCAGCAGCTCCGGAGGTGAGCATGAGCAGTTCTTC. It translates to CASSSGGEHEQFF.

V is TRBV30 and J is TRBJ1-2; 10 bases line up with TRBD1. The CDR3 runs 14 residues. V trimming: 4 bases; J trimming: 6 bases; junction bases outside the gene matches: 8. Germline assignment: CDR1 GTSNPN and CDR2 SVGIG (reference sequence). The CDR3 coding sequence is TGTGCCTGGACCCCCCGGACAGGGGGGAATGGCTACACCTTC. It yields the protein CAWTPRTGGNGYTF. Looking up the rest from reference TRBV30 and TRBJ1-2 gives the full variable domain: SQTIHQWPATLVQPVGSPLSLECTVEGTSNPNLYWYRQAAGRGLQLLFYSVGIGQISSEVPQNLSASRPQDRQFILSSKKLLLSDSGFYLCAWTPRTGGNGYTFGSGTRLTVV.

The chain combines TRBV4-3 with TRBJ1-6; TRBD1 aligns across 10 bases. V was pared by 3 bases and J by 3 bases, with 2 bases of the junction left unmatched. Germline lookup yields CDR1 LGHNA and CDR2 YSLEER. The CDR3 totals 16 residues. In nucleotides, the CDR3 is TGCGCCAGCAGCCAGACAGGGGGCGGCTATAATTCACCCCTCCACTTT. It yields the protein CASSQTGGGYNSPLHF.